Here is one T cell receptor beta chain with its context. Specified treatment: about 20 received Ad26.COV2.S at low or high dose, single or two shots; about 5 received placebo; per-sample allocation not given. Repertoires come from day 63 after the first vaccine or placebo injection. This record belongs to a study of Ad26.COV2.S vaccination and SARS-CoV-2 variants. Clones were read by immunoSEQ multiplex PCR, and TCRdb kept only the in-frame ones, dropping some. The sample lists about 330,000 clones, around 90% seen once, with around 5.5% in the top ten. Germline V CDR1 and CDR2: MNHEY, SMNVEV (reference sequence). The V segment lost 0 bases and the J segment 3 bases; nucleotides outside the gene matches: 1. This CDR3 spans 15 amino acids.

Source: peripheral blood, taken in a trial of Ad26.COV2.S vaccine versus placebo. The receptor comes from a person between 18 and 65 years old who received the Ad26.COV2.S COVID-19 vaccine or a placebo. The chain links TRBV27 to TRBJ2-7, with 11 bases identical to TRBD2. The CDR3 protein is CASSLSLAGDYEQYF. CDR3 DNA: TGTGCCAGCAGTTTATCACTAGCGGGGGACTACGAGCAGTACTTC.